A selection of T cell receptor beta chains follows, all from one sample in a study of T cell responses to AZD1222 COVID-19 vaccine. Assay used: immunoSEQ multiplex PCR; TCRdb lists only in-frame clones, some missing. The sample lists under 200,000 clones, roughly 90% seen once, with 0.99% in the top ten. Here the sequenced sample was peripheral blood, taken on day 0 of AZD1222 vaccination. These receptors all stem from an adult in good health. The CDR3 runs from the conserved cysteine through the conserved F or W. The order of the fields is D gene, V gene, J gene, clone size, CDR3 DNA, CDR3 protein. D genes are given only for firm matches. Size is stated for part of the rows, as once, few or many counts, or as a class when the clone is expanded.

>TRBD1|TRBV28|TRBJ2-2|NA
TGTGCCAGCAGAGGACGGGACAGCTTGAACACCGGGGAGCTGTTTTTT
CASRGRDSLNTGELFF
>NA|TRBV6-1|TRBJ2-7|NA
TGTGCCAGCAGTGAATCGTTAACCTACGAGCAGTACTTC
CASSESLTYEQYF
>NA|TRBV9|TRBJ1-1|NA
TGTGCCAGCAGCGGTCGCAGAGGGAACACTGAAGCTTTCTTT
CASSGRRGNTEAFF
>NA|TRBV2|TRBJ1-1|NA
TGTGCCAGCAGTATGCGACAGGTCAATACTGAAGCTTTCTTT
CASSMRQVNTEAFF
>NA|TRBV29-1|TRBJ2-2|NA
TGCAGCGTTGGGGCAGGGTCATCGGCCGGGGAGCTGTTTTTT
CSVGAGSSAGELFF
>TRBD2|TRBV7-9|TRBJ2-1|NA
TGTGCCAGCAGCTTAGTTTTAGCGGGAGGGCGTGATGAGCAGTTCTTC
CASSLVLAGGRDEQFF
>NA|TRBV11-2|TRBJ2-7|NA
TGTGCCAGCAGCTTACCCAGGGCGGGCCCAAACTACGAGCAGTACTTC
CASSLPRAGPNYEQYF
>NA|TRBV5-6|TRBJ1-4|NA
TGTGCCAGCAGCTTGCGGGGTCGGACTAATGAAAAACTGTTTTTT
CASSLRGRTNEKLFF
>TRBD1|TRBV5-1|TRBJ1-6|NA
TGCGCCAGCAGCTTGGGGACAGGGTACGCTTCACCCCTCCACTTT
CASSLGTGYASPLHF
>TRBD2|TRBV28|TRBJ2-3|NA
TGTGCCAGCAGTTCATTGACTAGCGGGAGGACAGATACGCAGTATTTT
CASSSLTSGRTDTQYF
>TRBD1|TRBV7-6|TRBJ1-1|NA
TGTGCCAGCAGCTCCGACAATACAGGGGAGAAAGCTTTCTTT
CASSSDNTGEKAFF
>NA|TRBV10-3|TRBJ2-5|few
TGTGCCATCAGTGCCGGGCGGTGGGAGACCCAGTACTTC
CAISAGRWETQYF
>NA|TRBV4-3|TRBJ2-3|NA
TGCGCCAGCAGCCAAGGTGGGATGGGGGTAACAGATACGCAGTATTTT
CASSQGGMGVTDTQYF
>TRBD1|TRBV27|TRBJ2-4|NA
TGTGCCAGCAGTAAAACACGGGACAGACTAAACATTCAGTACTTC
CASSKTRDRLNIQYF
>NA|TRBV9|TRBJ2-2|NA
TGTGCCAGCAGCCCTCGTATCGGACAGCGCCACTTAAACACCGGGGAGCTGTTTTTT
CASSPRIGQRHLNTGELFF
>NA|TRBV11-2|TRBJ2-7|NA
TGTGCCAGCAGCTTCAGAGTCGAGCAGTACTTC
CASSFRVEQYF
>NA|TRBV6-1|TRBJ2-3|once
TGTGCCAGCAGTGAAACAGGGCCCCCAGATACGCAGTATTTT
CASSETGPPDTQYF
>NA|TRBV2|TRBJ1-4|NA
TGTGCCAGCAGTGAAGGTAGAGGGGGGGCTGAAAAACTGTTTTTT
CASSEGRGGAEKLFF
>NA|TRBV15|TRBJ1-4|NA
TGTGCCACCAGCAGACAAACAGGTCTTAGTGAAAAACTGTTTTTT
CATSRQTGLSEKLFF
>NA|TRBV12-3/TRBV12-4|TRBJ2-7|NA
TGTGCCAGCAGTTTAGACGAGCAGTACTTC
CASSLDEQYF
>NA|TRBV12-5|TRBJ2-1|NA
TGTGCTAGTGGTTTGACGGAGCAGTTCTTC
CASGLTEQFF
>TRBD1|TRBV19|TRBJ2-3|NA
TGTGCCAGTAGTATCCCAACCCTACTACAGGGGGCTCATGGGGATACGCAGTATTTT
CASSIPTLLQGAHGDTQYF
>TRBD2|TRBV6-5|TRBJ2-7|NA
TGTGCCACCACATGGACTAGCGGGGGCCACGAGCAGTACTTC
CATTWTSGGHEQYF
>NA|TRBV7-2|TRBJ2-7|NA
TGTGCCAGCAGCTTATACGGCCAGGGGGGCGAGCAGTACTTC
CASSLYGQGGEQYF
>NA|TRBV2|TRBJ2-5|NA
TGTGCCACTACTGACTCGGGCCAAGAGACCCAGTACTTC
CATTDSGQETQYF
>TRBD1|TRBV27|TRBJ2-2|NA
TGTGCCAGCACAGGGGGTTTCGGGGAGCTGTTTTTT
CASTGGFGELFF
>NA|TRBV7-8|TRBJ1-1|NA
TGTGCCAGCAGCTTTGAGGGCACTGAAGCTTTCTTT
CASSFEGTEAFF
>NA|TRBV5-1|TRBJ2-7|NA
TGCGCCAGCAGCTTGGAGGGGGAGGGATACGAGCAGTACTTC
CASSLEGEGYEQYF
>NA|TRBV15|TRBJ1-1|NA
TGTGCCACCAGCAGAGGAGTCAACCGGGGCGATCCTGAAGCTTTCTTT
CATSRGVNRGDPEAFF